A selection of T cell receptor beta chains follows, all from one sample in a study of T cells after yellow fever vaccination. A single record per CDR3 protein comes from TCRdb applying MiXCR to the 5' RACE reads. In the table there are about 320,000 distinct CDR3 sequences, around 4.5% of which are singletons. The material sequenced was PBMCs, taken 15 days after the yellow fever booster vaccination. These receptors originate from a man aged 18 to 35 who received the YFV17D yellow fever vaccine. CDR3s include the opening cysteine and the closing phenylalanine or tryptophan. Each record gives: D gene, V gene, J gene, clone size, CDR3 DNA, CDR3 protein. A D gene is named only where the DNA matches it firmly. Only some rows state a clone size, as once, few, many or a class for expanded clones.

>TRBD2|TRBV5-4|TRBJ2-3|few
TGTGCCAGCAGCGAAACGGGGGGGCGTTCAGATACGCAGTATTTT
CASSETGGRSDTQYF
>TRBD2|TRBV7-2|TRBJ2-5|.
TGTGCCAGCAGCCCAAGAGGGACTAGCGTCGGAAAGACCCAGTACTTC
CASSPRGTSVGKTQYF
>.|TRBV2|TRBJ1-5|.
TGTGCCAGCAGTACTAGGACGAGTGTAAATCAGCCCCAGCATTTT
CASSTRTSVNQPQHF
>.|TRBV15|TRBJ1-1|.
TGTGCCACCAGCAGAGCAAACACTGAAGCTTTCTTT
CATSRANTEAFF
>.|TRBV7-2|TRBJ1-4|.
TGTGCCAGCAGCCCGTTCCGGGCAACTAATGAAAAACTGTTTTTT
CASSPFRATNEKLFF
>.|TRBV21-1|TRBJ1-5|.
TGTGCCAGCAGCAAAGGGCGGGTCGGTGTTGATGCCCAGCCCCAGCATTTT
CASSKGRVGVDAQPQHF
>.|TRBV12-3/TRBV12-4|TRBJ1-4|few
TGTGCCAGCAGTGGTTACAGGGCCGGCGGTGAAAAACTGTTTTTT
CASSGYRAGGEKLFF
>.|TRBV5-1|TRBJ1-6|many
TGCGCCAGCAATTTACATGATAATTCACCCCTCCACTTT
CASNLHDNSPLHF
>TRBD1|TRBV30|TRBJ2-1|few
TGTGCCTGGAGTGTGCAGGGGGCGAATGAGCAGTTCTTC
CAWSVQGANEQFF
>.|TRBV4-2|TRBJ2-1|few
TGTGCCAGCAGCCCAGATTCGAGGGCATATGAGCAGTTCTTC
CASSPDSRAYEQFF
>.|TRBV7-2|TRBJ2-7|.
TGTGCCAGCAGCAGCGGACAGTTCTACGAGCAGTACTTC
CASSSGQFYEQYF
>.|TRBV7-9|TRBJ1-2|few
TGTGCCAGCAGCGCCACGACAAGGGCGAACTATGGCTACACCTTC
CASSATTRANYGYTF
>.|TRBV19|TRBJ1-1|.
TGTGCCAGTAGCGACCCCCAGGTGAAAGCTTTCTTT
CASSDPQVKAFF
>TRBD2|TRBV24-1|TRBJ2-1|.
TGTGCCACCAGTGATTTAGCTAGCGGTGAGCAGTTCTTC
CATSDLASGEQFF
>TRBD1|TRBV7-9|TRBJ2-6|.
TGTGCCAGCAGCCGACAGGGAGCCGGTTCTGGGGCCAACGTCCTGACTTTC
CASSRQGAGSGANVLTF
>.|TRBV24-1|TRBJ2-5|many
TGTGCCCCCTCAGGCTTAGAGGGTTTAGTCCAAGAGACCCAGTACTTC
CAPSGLEGLVQETQYF
>TRBD2|TRBV7-3|TRBJ2-3|.
TGTGCCAGCAGCCGTGGACTAGCGGTGAACACAGATACGCAGTATTTT
CASSRGLAVNTDTQYF
>TRBD1|TRBV19|TRBJ1-1|few
TGTGCCAGTAGTATAGGGACAGGAGTTGAAGCTTTCTTT
CASSIGTGVEAFF
>.|TRBV4-2|TRBJ1-2|.
TGTGCCAGCAGCCAGTCCTCGCAGGTGGACTACACCTTC
CASSQSSQVDYTF
>.|TRBV24-1|TRBJ2-1|.
TGTGCCACCGGAGGGCAGGGTGATTCAATATACTCCTACAATGAGCAGTTCTTC
CATGGQGDSIYSYNEQFF
>.|TRBV7-2|TRBJ2-5|many
TGTGCCAGCAGCTTAGCCTACAGGGTGGTGGAGACCCAGTACTTC
CASSLAYRVVETQYF
>TRBD2|TRBV7-2|TRBJ2-5|many
TGTGCCAGCAGCTTACAGGCGCGGGGGGGCGAAGAGACCCAGTACTTC
CASSLQARGGEETQYF
>TRBD1|TRBV12-3/TRBV12-4|TRBJ1-6|.
TGTGCCAGCAGTAATTTCGGGACAGGGGCTTCACCCCTCCACTTT
CASSNFGTGASPLHF
>.|TRBV12-3/TRBV12-4|TRBJ2-4|many
TGTGCCAGCACCCAGGACCGGCACATTCAGTACTTC
CASTQDRHIQYF
>.|TRBV6-2/TRBV6-3|TRBJ1-5|many
TGTGCCAGCAGCCCAATCCCGACTCGGGGGGTTTATCAGCCCCAGCATTTT
CASSPIPTRGVYQPQHF
>.|TRBV20-1|TRBJ2-5|.
TGCAGTGCAAGGGGGGCTGAGGAGACCCAGTACTTC
CSARGAEETQYF
>.|TRBV28|TRBJ2-1|many
TGTGCCAGCATGAGCGCCCCCCAGGGCCATGAGCAGTTCTTC
CASMSAPQGHEQFF
>.|TRBV28|TRBJ1-1|few
TGTGCCAGCCCACCACAGGGCGTTGCGGTAATGAACACTGAAGCTTTCTTT
CASPPQGVAVMNTEAFF
>TRBD2|TRBV4-1|TRBJ2-5|.
TGCGCCAGCAGCCGGCCCCAGCTAGCGGAAGAGACCCAGTACTTC
CASSRPQLAEETQYF
>.|TRBV7-2|TRBJ1-6|many
TGTGCCAGCAGCTTATTTGGGGGCAACAGTTCACCCCTCCACTTT
CASSLFGGNSSPLHF
>.|TRBV6-2/TRBV6-3|TRBJ2-3|many
TGTGCCAGCAGTTTGGGGACGGCAGATACGCAGTATTTT
CASSLGTADTQYF
>TRBD1|TRBV5-1|TRBJ2-3|.
TGCGCCAGCGGTACAGGGGGCGCGGGGGATACGCAGTATTTT
CASGTGGAGDTQYF
>.|TRBV12-3/TRBV12-4|TRBJ1-4|many
TGTGCCAGCAGCCTACCTGACAGGAATGAAAAACTGTTTTTT
CASSLPDRNEKLFF
>TRBD2|TRBV20-1|TRBJ2-7|many
TGCAGCGGGGGGGGCAGCTCAAACTCCTACGAGCAGTACTTC
CSGGGSSNSYEQYF
>.|TRBV6-1|TRBJ1-5|.
TGTGCCAGCGGGCCCACCAGTCGGGTTCAGCCCCAGCATTTT
CASGPTSRVQPQHF
>.|TRBV6-2/TRBV6-3|TRBJ1-1|many
TGTGCCAGCAGTTACTCGCTACGCGAAGCTTTCTTT
CASSYSLREAFF
>.|TRBV20-1|TRBJ1-2|many
TGCAGTGCCTTAACGGGGAGTAAATATGGCTACACCTTC
CSALTGSKYGYTF
>.|TRBV5-1|TRBJ2-5|.
TGCGCCAGCAGCCTGATGGGGGGGCGCAAAGAGACCCAGTACTTC
CASSLMGGRKETQYF
>.|TRBV12-3/TRBV12-4|TRBJ1-5|.
TGTGCCAGCGGGGGATACAGTCGACCCAATCAGCCCCAGCATTTT
CASGGYSRPNQPQHF
>.|TRBV4-3|TRBJ2-4|few
TGCGCCAGCAGCCAAGACTGGGGGATTCGGAACATTCAGTACTTC
CASSQDWGIRNIQYF
>.|TRBV7-2|TRBJ1-1|.
TGTGCCAGCAGCTTCGGCCCCAAACTTACTGAAGCTTTCTTT
CASSFGPKLTEAFF
>.|TRBV7-2|TRBJ2-1|many
TGTGCCAGCAGCCCTACGGCGCTACCCTTAATCTTC
CASSPTALPLIF
>TRBD2|TRBV11-1|TRBJ2-1|few
TGTGCCAGCCAGGAGGGCGGGGGTGCACATTCTCACAATGAGCAGTTCTTC
CASQEGGGAHSHNEQFF
>TRBD2|TRBV4-2|TRBJ2-5|many
TGTGCCAGCAGCCAACTGAGCGGGGGATCGCAAGAGACCCAGTACTTC
CASSQLSGGSQETQYF
>.|TRBV5-5|TRBJ2-7|few
TGTGCCAGCAGAGAGGGGGCCTACGAGCAGTACTTC
CASREGAYEQYF
>.|TRBV6-6|TRBJ1-2|.
TGTGCCAGCAGTACCGACGGGTACTATGGCTACACCTTC
CASSTDGYYGYTF
>.|TRBV18|TRBJ1-2|few
TGTGCCAGCTCACCACCAACAGACTATGGCTACACCTTC
CASSPPTDYGYTF
>TRBD1|TRBV29-1|TRBJ2-1|many
TGCAGCGTTGTTAGGACAGGGGAATACAATGAGCAGTTCTTC
CSVVRTGEYNEQFF
>.|TRBV7-2|TRBJ2-3|many
TGTGCCAGCAGTCTGGACGGGACCCTTGATACGCAGTATTTT
CASSLDGTLDTQYF